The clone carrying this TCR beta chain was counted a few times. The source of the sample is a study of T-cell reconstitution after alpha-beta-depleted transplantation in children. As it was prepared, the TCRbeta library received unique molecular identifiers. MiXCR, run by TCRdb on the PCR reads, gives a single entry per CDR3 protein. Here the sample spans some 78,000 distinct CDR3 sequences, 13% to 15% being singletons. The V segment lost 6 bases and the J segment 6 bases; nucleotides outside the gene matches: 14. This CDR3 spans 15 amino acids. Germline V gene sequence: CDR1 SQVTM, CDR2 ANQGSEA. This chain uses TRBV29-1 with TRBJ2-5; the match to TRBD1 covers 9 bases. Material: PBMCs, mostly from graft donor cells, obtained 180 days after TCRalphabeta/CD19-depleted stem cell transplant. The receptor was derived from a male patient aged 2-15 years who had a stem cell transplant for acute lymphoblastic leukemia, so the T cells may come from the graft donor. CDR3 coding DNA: TGCAGCGTGGACCCTTTTCGGGACAGGGCAAAGACCCAGTACTTC. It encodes CSVDPFRDRAKTQYF.